The clone carrying this TCR beta chain appeared a single time. The antigen is undetermined. The data were taken from a study of cytomegalovirus exposure and HLA in healthy donors. The trim removed 2 bases at V and 0 bases at J, leaving 4 bases unmatched. This CDR3 has 15 amino acids. Germline CDR1 and CDR2: SGHNT and YYREEE (reference sequence). Primers: 60 Vbeta forward and 13 Jbeta reverse. The table came from immunoSEQ multiplex PCR; TCRdb's copy has only in-frame clones and leaves some out. The sample gives approximately 150,000 clones, 70% to 80% of which show up once; around 15% is in the top ten. Whole-study results and caveats: TCR beta sequences reportedly predicted most subjects' HLA-A and HLA-B alleles accurately. Association of 16,951 TCR beta sequences with HLA alleles was found at 0.05 false discovery rate in a later analysis.

Regarding donors, all were healthy bone marrow donors. Source material: PBMCs. V usage is TRBV5-4 and J usage is TRBJ2-7, with 8 bases identical to TRBD2. The receptor comes from a woman aged 40 to 49 in good health and CMV-seronegative. DNA of the CDR3: TGTGCCAGCAGCTTCGGCGGGAGGAGCTCCTACGAGCAGTACTTC. Translation: CASSFGGRSSYEQYF.